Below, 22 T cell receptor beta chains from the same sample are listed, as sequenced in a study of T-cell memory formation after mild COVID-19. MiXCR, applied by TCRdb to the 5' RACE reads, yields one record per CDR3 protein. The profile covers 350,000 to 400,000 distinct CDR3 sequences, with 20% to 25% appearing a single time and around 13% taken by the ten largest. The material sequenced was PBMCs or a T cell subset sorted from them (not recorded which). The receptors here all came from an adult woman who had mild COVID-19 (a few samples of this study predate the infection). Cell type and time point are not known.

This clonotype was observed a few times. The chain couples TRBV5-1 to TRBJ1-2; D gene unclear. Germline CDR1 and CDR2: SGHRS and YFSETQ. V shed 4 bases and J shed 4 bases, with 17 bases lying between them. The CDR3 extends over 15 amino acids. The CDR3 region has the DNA TGCGCCAGCAGCGAGGGCAGCGACGCTTTCTATGGCTACACCTTC. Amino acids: CASSEGSDAFYGYTF.

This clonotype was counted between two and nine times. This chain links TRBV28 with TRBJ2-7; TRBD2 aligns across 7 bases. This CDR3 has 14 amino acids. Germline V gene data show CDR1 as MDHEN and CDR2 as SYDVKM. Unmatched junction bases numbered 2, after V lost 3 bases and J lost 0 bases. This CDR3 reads CASSFRDYSYEQYF. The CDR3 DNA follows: TGTGCCAGCAGTTTTAGGGACTACTCCTACGAGCAGTACTTC.

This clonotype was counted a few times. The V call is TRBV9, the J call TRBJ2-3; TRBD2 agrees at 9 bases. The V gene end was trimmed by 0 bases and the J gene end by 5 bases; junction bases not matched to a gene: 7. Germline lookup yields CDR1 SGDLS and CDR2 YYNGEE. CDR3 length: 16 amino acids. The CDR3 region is CASSVVGGGAVDTQYF. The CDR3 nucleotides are TGTGCCAGCAGCGTAGTAGGCGGGGGGGCCGTAGATACGCAGTATTTT. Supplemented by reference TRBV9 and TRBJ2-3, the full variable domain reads DSGVTQTPKHLITATGQRVTLRCSPRSGDLSVYWYQQSLDQGLQFLIQYYNGEERAKGNILERFSAQQFPDLHSELNLSSLELGDSALYFCASSVVGGGAVDTQYFGPGTRLTVL.

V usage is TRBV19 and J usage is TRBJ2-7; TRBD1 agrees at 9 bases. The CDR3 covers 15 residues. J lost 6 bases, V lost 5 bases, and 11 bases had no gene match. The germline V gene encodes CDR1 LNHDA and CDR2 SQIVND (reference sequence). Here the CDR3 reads CASSDRDRETIEQYF. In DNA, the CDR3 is TGTGCCAGTAGTGACCGGGACAGGGAGACCATCGAGCAGTACTTC. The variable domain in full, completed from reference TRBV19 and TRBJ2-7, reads DGGITQSPKYLFRKEGQNVTLSCEQNLNHDAMYWYRQDPGQGLRLIYYSQIVNDFQKGDIAEGYSVSREKKESFPLTVTSAQKNPTAFYLCASSDRDRETIEQYFGPGTRLTVT.

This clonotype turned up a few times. The CDR3 sequence is CAIAGNRAPNTEAFF. CDR3 bases: TGTGCCATCGCAGGGAACCGGGCTCCGAACACTGAAGCTTTCTTT. The V gene is TRBV10-3, the J gene TRBJ1-1, with D possibly TRBD1 on 5 matching bases. V dropped 8 bases and J dropped 1 base, with 17 bases sitting between them. CDR3 length equals 15 residues. CDR1 is ENHRY, CDR2 SYGVKD, per germline.

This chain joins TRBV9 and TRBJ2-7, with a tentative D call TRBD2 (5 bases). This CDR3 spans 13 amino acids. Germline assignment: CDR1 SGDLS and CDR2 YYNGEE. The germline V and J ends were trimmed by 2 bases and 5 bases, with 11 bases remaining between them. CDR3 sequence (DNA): TGTGCCAGCAGCGTCGGGATCATCAACGAGCAGTACTTC. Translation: CASSVGIINEQYF.

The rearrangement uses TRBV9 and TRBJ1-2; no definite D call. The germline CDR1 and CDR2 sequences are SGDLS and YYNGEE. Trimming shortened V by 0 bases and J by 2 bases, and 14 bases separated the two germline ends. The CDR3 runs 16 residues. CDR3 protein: CASSVAGSALNYGYTF. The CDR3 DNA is TGTGCCAGCAGCGTAGCTGGGTCTGCCTTGAACTATGGCTACACCTTC.

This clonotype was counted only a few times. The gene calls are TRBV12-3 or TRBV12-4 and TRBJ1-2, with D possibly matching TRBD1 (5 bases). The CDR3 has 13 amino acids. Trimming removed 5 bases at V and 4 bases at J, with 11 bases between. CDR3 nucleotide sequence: TGTGCCAGCAGTCCCGACAGTATCTATGGCTACACCTTC. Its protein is CASSPDSIYGYTF.

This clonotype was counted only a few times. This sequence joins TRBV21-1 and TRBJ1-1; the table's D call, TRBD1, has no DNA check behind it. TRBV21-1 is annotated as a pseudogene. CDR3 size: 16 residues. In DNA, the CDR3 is TGTGCCAGCAGCAAAGTTGGGGGCGCCCGGGACACTGAAGCTTTCTTT. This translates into CASSKVGGARDTEAFF.

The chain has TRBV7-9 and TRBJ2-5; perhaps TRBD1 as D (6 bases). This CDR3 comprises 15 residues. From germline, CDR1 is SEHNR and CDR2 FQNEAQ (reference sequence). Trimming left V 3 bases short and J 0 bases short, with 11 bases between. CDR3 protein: CASSFVQGYQETQYF. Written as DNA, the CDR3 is TGTGCCAGCAGCTTCGTACAGGGTTACCAAGAGACCCAGTACTTC.

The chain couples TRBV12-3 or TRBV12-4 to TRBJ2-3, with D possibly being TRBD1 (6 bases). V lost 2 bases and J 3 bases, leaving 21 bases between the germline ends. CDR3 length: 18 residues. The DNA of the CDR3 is TGTGCCAGCAGTTTACCTAGAAGGGGGTTAGGACCGACAGATACGCAGTATTTT. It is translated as CASSLPRRGLGPTDTQYF.

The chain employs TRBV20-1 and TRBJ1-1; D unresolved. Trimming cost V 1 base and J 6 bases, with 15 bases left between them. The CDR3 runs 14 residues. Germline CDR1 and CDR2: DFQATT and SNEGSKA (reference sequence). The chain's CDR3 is CSARGIGLAAEAFF. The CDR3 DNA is TGCAGTGCTAGAGGGATAGGGCTCGCGGCTGAAGCTTTCTTT.

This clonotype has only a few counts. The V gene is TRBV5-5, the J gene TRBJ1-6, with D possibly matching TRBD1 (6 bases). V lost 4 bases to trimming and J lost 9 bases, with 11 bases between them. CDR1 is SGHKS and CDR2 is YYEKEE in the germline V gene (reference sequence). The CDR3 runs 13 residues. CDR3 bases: TGTGCCAGCAGCGTTACAGGGAGTTCACCCCTCCACTTT. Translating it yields CASSVTGSSPLHF.

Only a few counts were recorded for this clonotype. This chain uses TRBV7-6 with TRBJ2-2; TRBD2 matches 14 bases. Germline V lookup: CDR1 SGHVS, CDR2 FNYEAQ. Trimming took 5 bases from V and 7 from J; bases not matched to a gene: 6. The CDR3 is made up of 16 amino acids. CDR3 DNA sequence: TGTGCCAGCAGCCCGGGACTAGCGGGGGTTGGCGGGGAGCTGTTTTTT. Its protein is CASSPGLAGVGGELFF.

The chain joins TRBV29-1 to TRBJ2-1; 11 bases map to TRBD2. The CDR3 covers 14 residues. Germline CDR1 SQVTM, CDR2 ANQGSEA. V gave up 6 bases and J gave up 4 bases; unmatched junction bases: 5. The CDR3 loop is CSVILAGAYNEQFF. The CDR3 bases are TGCAGCGTGATACTAGCGGGAGCATACAATGAGCAGTTCTTC.

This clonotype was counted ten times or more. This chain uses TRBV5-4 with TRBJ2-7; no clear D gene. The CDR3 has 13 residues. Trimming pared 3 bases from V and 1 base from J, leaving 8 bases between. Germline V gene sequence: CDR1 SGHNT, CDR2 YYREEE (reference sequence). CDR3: CASSYGRSYEQYF. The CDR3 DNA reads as TGTGCCAGCAGCTACGGACGATCCTACGAGCAGTACTTC.

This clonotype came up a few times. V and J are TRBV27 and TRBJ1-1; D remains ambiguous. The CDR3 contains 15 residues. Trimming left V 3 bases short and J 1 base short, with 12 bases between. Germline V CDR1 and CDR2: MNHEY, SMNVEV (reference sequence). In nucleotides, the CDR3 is TGTGCCAGCAGTTTCTACGGCAGAGCGAACACTGAAGCTTTCTTT. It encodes CASSFYGRANTEAFF.

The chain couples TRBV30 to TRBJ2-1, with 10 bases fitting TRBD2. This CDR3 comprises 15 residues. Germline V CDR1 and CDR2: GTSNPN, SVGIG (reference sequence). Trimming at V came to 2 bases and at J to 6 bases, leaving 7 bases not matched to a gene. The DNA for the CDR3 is TGTGCCTGGAGTCCCCCTAGCGGGGGAGGCAATGAGCAGTTCTTC. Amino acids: CAWSPPSGGGNEQFF. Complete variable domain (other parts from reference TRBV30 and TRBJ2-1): SQTIHQWPATLVQPVGSPLSLECTVEGTSNPNLYWYRQAAGRGLQLLFYSVGIGQISSEVPQNLSASRPQDRQFILSSKKLLLSDSGFYLCAWSPPSGGGNEQFFGPGTRLTVL.

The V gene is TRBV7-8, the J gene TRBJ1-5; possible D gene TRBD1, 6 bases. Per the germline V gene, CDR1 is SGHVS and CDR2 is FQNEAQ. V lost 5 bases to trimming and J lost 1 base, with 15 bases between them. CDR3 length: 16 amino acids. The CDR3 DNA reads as TGTGCCAGCAGCCTATACCTCAGGGGAAGCAATCAGCCCCAGCATTTT. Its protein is CASSLYLRGSNQPQHF.

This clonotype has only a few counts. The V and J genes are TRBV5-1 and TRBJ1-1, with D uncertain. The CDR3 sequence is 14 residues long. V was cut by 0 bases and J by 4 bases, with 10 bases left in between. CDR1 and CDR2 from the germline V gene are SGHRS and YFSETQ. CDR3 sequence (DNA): TGCGCCAGCAGCTTGGGAGGTCACGGCACTGAAGCTTTCTTT. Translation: CASSLGGHGTEAFF.

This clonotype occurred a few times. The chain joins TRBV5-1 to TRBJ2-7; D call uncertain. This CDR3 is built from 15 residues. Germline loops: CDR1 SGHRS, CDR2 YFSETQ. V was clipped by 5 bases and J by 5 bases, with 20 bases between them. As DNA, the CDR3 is TGCGCCAGCAGTTCGGGTCTATCCCCCAGCCACGAGCAGTACTTC. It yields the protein CASSSGLSPSHEQYF.

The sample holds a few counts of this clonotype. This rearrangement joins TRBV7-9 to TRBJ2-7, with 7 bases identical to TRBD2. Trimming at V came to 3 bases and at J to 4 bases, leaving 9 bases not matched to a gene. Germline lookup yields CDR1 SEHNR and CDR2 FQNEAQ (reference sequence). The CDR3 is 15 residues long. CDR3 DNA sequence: TGTGCCAGCAGCTTGGTCCGGGGCGGGAGTTACGAGCAGTACTTC. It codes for CASSLVRGGSYEQYF.